These 20 T cell receptor beta chains were all obtained from the same sample, sequenced in a study of early T cells in non-severe SARS-CoV-2 infection. TCRdb reanalysed the 5' RACE reads using MiXCR and keeps one entry per CDR3 protein. The sample holds about 100,000 distinct CDR3 sequences, 11% seen once. Sequenced material: whole blood. The receptors were gathered from an adult who was a healthcare worker with PCR-confirmed SARS-CoV-2 infection or an uninfected control (not recorded which).

The chain employs TRBV28 and TRBJ2-5, with a weak D call TRBD2 (6 bases). The CDR3 sequence is 20 residues long. V lost 3 bases and J 0 bases, leaving 26 bases between the germline ends. CDR1 is MDHEN and CDR2 is SYDVKM in the germline V gene. As DNA, the CDR3 is TGTGCCAGCAGTTTCGCCACAGTCTCGGTGATAGGGAGGAACCAAGAGACCCAGTACTTC. Translation: CASSFATVSVIGRNQETQYF.

This clonotype was picked up many times. V usage is TRBV27 and J usage is TRBJ1-1; no definite D call. The CDR3 spans 14 residues. CDR1 is MNHEY, CDR2 SMNVEV, per germline (reference sequence). The V and J ends lost 5 bases and 0 bases respectively, with 10 bases between them. The CDR3 bases are TGTGCCAGCAGTCAAACCCGGATGAACACTGAAGCTTTCTTT. Translated, it gives CASSQTRMNTEAFF.

This clonotype was detected ten times or more. The genes are TRBV11-3 and TRBJ2-1; D remains unclear. Trimming took 0 bases from V and 7 from J, leaving 7 bases between them. This CDR3 comprises 13 residues. The germline gives CDR1 SGHNT, CDR2 YENEEA. The CDR3 here is CASSLDTWNEQFF. The CDR3 DNA is TGTGCCAGCAGCTTAGATACGTGGAATGAGCAGTTCTTC.

The CDR3 region is CASSPRDRNYEQYF. CDR3 coding DNA: TGTGCCAGCAGCCCGAGGGACAGAAACTACGAGCAGTACTTC. The genes are TRBV11-2 and TRBJ2-7; 7 bases fit TRBD1. Per germline, CDR1 SGHAT and CDR2 FQNNGV. With 5 bases clipped from V and 3 bases from J, the junction kept 7 bases outside the gene matches. The CDR3 extends over 14 amino acids.

This clonotype came up once. With a much larger clone just one base away, this may be a read error. The rearrangement links TRBV20-1 to TRBJ2-1, with D tentatively TRBD2 (7 bases). Germline V gives CDR1 DFQATT, CDR2 SNEGSKA (reference sequence). CDR3 length: 14 residues. CDR3 residues: CSARDHRGANGQFF. The CDR3 DNA reads as TGCAGTGCTAGAGATCATCGGGGGGCAAATGGGCAGTTCTTC.

This clonotype has ten or more counts. This chain links TRBV19 with TRBJ2-2; D not certain. Germline V gene lookup returns CDR1 LNHDA and CDR2 SQIVND (reference sequence). The V and J ends lost 5 bases and 3 bases respectively, with 7 bases between them. The length of the CDR3 is 13 residues. The chain's CDR3 is CASSPIYTGELFF. The CDR3 coding sequence is TGTGCCAGTAGTCCTATATACACCGGGGAGCTGTTTTTT.

Ten or more counts support this clonotype. The V gene is TRBV25-1, the J gene TRBJ1-1; maybe TRBD1 (6 bases). The CDR3 sequence is 16 residues long. V was shortened by 1 base and J by 5 bases, with 17 bases between the two germline ends. CDR1 is MGHDK, CDR2 SYGVNS, per germline. The CDR3 DNA sequence: TGTGCCAGCAGTGAATCCCTGCTAGCTCAGGGGACTGAAGCTTTCTTT. Translated: CASSESLLAQGTEAFF.

In its sample, this clonotype was seen a few times. The chain is built from TRBV10-3 and TRBJ2-1; tentative D call: TRBD1 (6 bases). In germline, CDR1 is ENHRY, CDR2 SYGVKD. The CDR3 is 15 residues long. The germline V and J ends were trimmed by 6 bases and 7 bases, with 19 bases remaining between them. The CDR3 region is CAISRDNRIGNEQFF. The CDR3 DNA reads TGTGCCATCAGCCGGGACAACCGTATTGGAAATGAGCAGTTCTTC.

Many counts were recorded for this clonotype. This chain links TRBV20-1 with TRBJ2-1; no reliable D call. The V gene lost 3 bases and the J gene lost 8 bases, with 11 bases spanning the gap. Germline CDR1 DFQATT, CDR2 SNEGSKA (reference sequence). The CDR3 is 12 residues long. The CDR3 is CSARAHGDEQFF. DNA for the CDR3: TGCAGTGCTAGGGCCCATGGGGATGAGCAGTTCTTC.

This clonotype was seen many times. The chain uses TRBV28 and TRBJ2-7; D is unclear. CDR3 length: 11 residues. From germline, CDR1 is MDHEN and CDR2 SYDVKM. V lost 5 bases, J lost 6 bases, and 8 bases lay in between. The CDR3 spells CASSNRPEQYF. In DNA form, the CDR3 reads TGTGCCAGCAGTAACCGACCCGAGCAGTACTTC.

This clonotype occurred a few times. The rearrangement links TRBV5-4 to TRBJ2-2; D might be TRBD1 (6 bases). With 0 bases removed from V and 5 bases from J, the gap between germline ends came to 8 bases. The CDR3 is made up of 14 amino acids. Germline V lookup: CDR1 SGHNT, CDR2 YYREEE (reference sequence). The CDR3 DNA follows: TGTGCCAGCAGCTTGGCGACAGGAACCGGGGAGCTGTTTTTT. Encoded protein: CASSLATGTGELFF.

V and J are TRBV7-8 and TRBJ2-2; D tentatively fits TRBD1 or TRBD2 (5 bases each). The V end was cut by 2 bases, the J end by 7 bases, with 14 bases between. CDR1 SGHVS and CDR2 FQNEAQ come from the germline V gene. The CDR3 spans 15 residues. The CDR3 sequence is CASSLSHPGSGELFF. The CDR3 region has the DNA TGTGCCAGCAGCTTATCTCACCCAGGGAGCGGGGAGCTGTTTTTT.

This clonotype was seen more than once but under ten times. The rearrangement joins TRBV29-1 to TRBJ2-1; 9 bases are shared with TRBD1. CDR3 length equals 14 residues. Germline trimming cut 6 bases from V and 7 bases from J; bases unmatched to any gene: 10. Germline-derived CDR1 and CDR2 are SQVTM and ANQGSEA. The CDR3: CSVPSRDRVNEQFF. The CDR3 DNA reads TGCAGCGTCCCGAGCCGGGACAGGGTGAATGAGCAGTTCTTC.

This clonotype was counted a few times. V and J are TRBV5-1 and TRBJ1-1; D is unclear. Germline V gene sequence: CDR1 SGHRS, CDR2 YFSETQ. V lost 4 bases, J lost 2 bases, and 12 bases lay in between. The CDR3 is 14 amino acids. This chain's CDR3 is CASSGRTDNTEAFF. The CDR3 DNA reads TGCGCCAGCAGCGGGCGCACAGATAACACTGAAGCTTTCTTT.

In its sample, this clonotype was seen a few times. V and J are TRBV2 and TRBJ2-1; the match to TRBD2 covers 8 bases. The CDR3 extends over 11 amino acids. CDR1 SNHLY and CDR2 FYNNEI come from the germline V gene. Trimming removed 7 bases from V and 15 bases from J; junction bases left unmatched: 8. CDR3 sequence: CASNVGTRRFF. The CDR3 DNA follows: TGTGCCAGCAACGTTGGGACTAGGCGGTTCTTC.

This clonotype was picked up a small number of times. The chain has TRBV7-2 and TRBJ2-5; D possibly uses TRBD1 or TRBD2 (6 bases each). Germline CDR1 reads SGHTA; CDR2 reads FQGNSA. The V gene lost 5 bases and the J gene lost 3 bases, with 19 bases spanning the gap. The CDR3 consists of 16 residues. The CDR3 sequence is CASSPPWGAHEETQYF. Written as DNA, the CDR3 is TGTGCCAGCAGCCCCCCGTGGGGGGCGCATGAAGAGACCCAGTACTTC. Supplemented by reference TRBV7-2 and TRBJ2-5, the full variable domain reads GAGVSQSPSNKVTEKGKDVELRCDPISGHTALYWYRQSLGQGLEFLIYFQGNSAPDKSGLPSDRFSAERTGGSVSTLTIQRTQQEDSAVYLCASSPPWGAHEETQYFGPGTRLLVL.

This clonotype was counted only a few times. The chain carries TRBV28 and TRBJ2-5; the match to TRBD2 covers 9 bases. Trimming removed 5 bases from V and 3 bases from J; junction bases left unmatched: 7. Germline V gene data show CDR1 as MDHEN and CDR2 as SYDVKM. The CDR3 extends over 15 amino acids. The CDR3, as DNA: TGTGCCAGCAGTCACCTGACTAGCGGAAAAGAGACCCAGTACTTC. This encodes CASSHLTSGKETQYF.

This clonotype was counted at least ten times. The genes are TRBV6-6 and TRBJ2-4; no definite D call. This CDR3 is 14 amino acids long. V was cut by 5 bases and J by 0 bases, with 8 bases left in between. Germline CDR1 is MNHNY and CDR2 is SVGAGI (reference sequence). As DNA, the CDR3 is TGTGCCAGCAGTCCGAGTTTAGCCAAAAACATTCAGTACTTC. Translation gives CASSPSLAKNIQYF.

The genes are TRBV19 and TRBJ2-2; 8 nucleotides line up with TRBD2. CDR1 is LNHDA, CDR2 SQIVND, per germline (reference sequence). The V and J ends lost 7 bases and 3 bases, in that order; junction bases with no gene match: 7. This CDR3 region has 15 residues. The CDR3 here is CASKGSGSHTGELFF. CDR3 in DNA: TGTGCCAGTAAGGGGAGCGGGAGTCACACCGGGGAGCTGTTTTTT.

V and J are TRBV28 and TRBJ1-5; weak D call: TRBD1 (5 bases). CDR1 and CDR2 (germline): MDHEN, SYDVKM. Trimming pared 4 bases from V and 3 bases from J, leaving 16 bases between. CDR3 length: 16 residues. CDR3 DNA: TGTGCCAGCAGTTGGGGAATAATAGGGGCCAATCAGCCCCAGCATTTT. It specifies CASSWGIIGANQPQHF.